This T cell receptor beta chain comes out of a study of cytomegalovirus exposure and HLA in healthy donors. Overall study results and limits: Trimming of TCR beta V- and J-genes showed a link, identified in a later analysis, to a missense DCLRE1C variant. CMV serostatus was the sole immune exposure information available.

Worth noting for this clone: Its specificity is unknown.

CDR3 length equals 16 residues. Germline lookup yields CDR1 SGHDT and CDR2 YYEEEE. Trimming at V came to 0 bases and at J to 3 bases, leaving 3 bases not matched to a gene. In the PCR, 60 Vbeta and 13 Jbeta primers were used. As originally analysed: Among the unique TCR beta chains that a later analysis counted, about 79 million in all, roughly 10 million were shared. Method: immunoSEQ multiplex PCR; TCRdb's copy keeps in-frame clones and lacks some. V and J calls and clone size are copied from that table; D and trimming were computed from the DNA. Of 150,000 to 200,000 clones in the sample, approximately 80% were seen once.

What was sequenced was PBMCs. This clonotype originated in a woman between 50 and 59 years old in good health and CMV-seronegative. The chain links TRBV5-6 to TRBJ2-1; 10 positions match TRBD2. CDR3 amino acids: CASSLALAGSYNEQFF. The CDR3 DNA is TGTGCCAGCAGCTTGGCACTAGCGGGAAGCTACAATGAGCAGTTCTTC.